The rows below give T cell receptor beta chains drawn from one sample of a study of blood T cell repertoires in COVID-19. Sequenced by immunoSEQ multiplex PCR; TCRdb stores in-frame clones only, minus some. The profile covers 150,000 to 200,000 clones, with about 80% appearing a single time and approximately 10% taken by the ten largest. The sequenced sample consisted of PBMCs or T cells enriched from blood (not recorded which). The receptors here all came from a middle-aged man who had recovered from COVID-19. Each CDR3 is given with its conserved first and last residue. D genes are given only for firm matches. Size is stated for part of the rows, as once, few or many counts, or as a class when the clone is expanded.

size	V	D	J	CDR3	DNA
.	TRBV7-7	TRBD1	TRBJ1-1	CASSGPTGMNTEAFF	TGTGCCAGCAGCGGGCCGACAGGGATGAACACTGAAGCTTTCTTT
.	TRBV27	TRBD1	TRBJ2-1	CASSSTGVEQFF	TGTGCCAGCAGCTCCACAGGGGTCGAGCAGTTCTTC
.	TRBV4-2	TRBD2	TRBJ2-7	CASSQDGSGGAYEQYF	TGTGCCAGCAGCCAAGATGGAAGCGGGGGGGCCTACGAGCAGTACTTC
.	TRBV19	TRBD2	TRBJ2-7	CASSIRGGNEQYF	TGTGCCAGTAGTATTCGGGGGGGAAACGAGCAGTACTTC
once	TRBV28	TRBD1	TRBJ1-1	CASSPQGAGNTEAFF	TGTGCCAGCAGTCCTCAGGGGGCCGGGAACACTGAAGCTTTCTTT
.	TRBV6-5	.	TRBJ2-3	CASSYLLGGTQYF	TGTGCCAGCAGTTACTTGTTGGGAGGCACGCAGTATTTT
.	TRBV7-9	.	TRBJ2-7	CASSLDTRAWEQYF	TGTGCCAGCAGCTTAGACACTAGGGCTTGGGAGCAGTACTTC
few	TRBV3-1/TRBV3-2	.	TRBJ1-6	CASSQDQSPLHF	TGTGCCAGCAGCCAAGATCAGTCACCCCTCCACTTT
.	TRBV6-5	TRBD1	TRBJ1-6	CASSPGQGYNSPLHF	TGTGCCAGCAGTCCCGGACAGGGCTATAATTCACCCCTCCACTTT
.	TRBV7-8	TRBD1	TRBJ1-2	CASSLKRTGSDYGYTF	TGTGCCAGCAGCTTAAAGAGGACAGGGTCGGACTATGGCTACACCTTC
once	TRBV15	.	TRBJ1-1	CATSRVGGAEGRAFF	TGTGCCACCAGCAGAGTTGGAGGGGCCGAAGGAAGAGCTTTCTTT
few	TRBV19	.	TRBJ2-1	CASSGGDEQFF	TGTGCCAGTAGTGGAGGGGATGAGCAGTTCTTC
.	TRBV3-1/TRBV3-2	TRBD1	TRBJ1-1	CASSLRDRGGTEAFF	TGTGCCAGCAGCCTAAGGGACAGGGGAGGCACTGAAGCTTTCTTT
.	TRBV28	.	TRBJ2-7	CASSRYGFYEQYF	TGTGCCAGCAGCCGCTACGGGTTTTACGAGCAGTACTTC
.	TRBV25-1	.	TRBJ1-1	CASRESGAGTEAFF	TGTGCCAGTCGAGAGTCAGGGGCTGGCACTGAAGCTTTCTTT
.	TRBV27	TRBD1	TRBJ2-3	CASSLLGTGGLKTDTQYF	TGTGCCAGCAGTTTACTGGGGACAGGGGGCTTGAAGACAGATACGCAGTATTTT
.	TRBV25-1	TRBD2	TRBJ2-3	CASSDTSGSPDTQYF	TGTGCCAGCAGTGATACTAGCGGGTCCCCAGATACGCAGTATTTT
.	TRBV7-2	TRBD1	TRBJ2-2	CASSLSGGATGELFF	TGTGCCAGCAGCTTATCAGGGGGCGCGACCGGGGAGCTGTTTTTT
few	TRBV11-3	.	TRBJ1-1	CASSLALMAEAFF	TGTGCCAGCAGCTTAGCACTGATGGCTGAAGCTTTCTTT
once	TRBV15	TRBD2	TRBJ2-1	CATSRASGRAYNEQFF	TGTGCCACCAGCAGAGCTAGCGGGAGGGCCTACAATGAGCAGTTCTTC
.	TRBV29-1	TRBD1	TRBJ2-3	CSLWGTGTDTQYF	TGCAGCCTGTGGGGGACAGGGACAGATACGCAGTATTTT
.	TRBV5-1	.	TRBJ2-7	CASSGRDILTEQYF	TGCGCCAGCAGCGGAAGGGACATCCTGACCGAGCAGTACTTC
.	TRBV24-1	.	TRBJ1-2	CATSDLNHRGYTF	TGTGCCACCAGTGATTTAAATCATCGGGGCTACACCTTC
.	TRBV5-6	TRBD2	TRBJ2-1	CASSPPGGSYNEQFF	TGTGCCAGCAGCCCACCGGGGGGGAGCTACAATGAGCAGTTCTTC
once	TRBV3-1/TRBV3-2	TRBD2	TRBJ2-2	CASSHSGGANTGELFF	TGTGCCAGCAGCCACAGCGGGGGGGCCAACACCGGGGAGCTGTTTTTT
.	TRBV6-5	.	TRBJ1-2	CASNQGSSNYGYTF	TGTGCCAGCAACCAGGGTTCGTCGAACTATGGCTACACCTTC
.	TRBV29-1	.	TRBJ2-7	CSVQTGSHEQYF	TGCAGCGTTCAAACAGGGTCCCACGAGCAGTACTTC
.	TRBV7-9	.	TRBJ2-5	CASSSVDMRVQETQYF	TGTGCCAGCAGCTCTGTTGATATGAGGGTCCAAGAGACCCAGTACTTC
.	TRBV6-6	.	TRBJ1-5	CASSRDRSYSNQPQHF	TGTGCCAGCAGTCGAGACAGGAGTTATAGCAATCAGCCCCAGCATTTT
.	TRBV2	TRBD1	TRBJ2-7	CASSDLTGSYEQYF	TGTGCCAGCAGTGACCTGACAGGGTCCTACGAGCAGTACTTC
few	TRBV2	.	TRBJ2-5	CASLLQGRIQETQYF	TGTGCCAGCCTGCTCCAGGGGCGCATCCAAGAGACCCAGTACTTC
.	TRBV6-1	.	TRBJ2-7	CASSETPRQSSYEQYF	TGTGCCAGCAGTGAAACACCCAGACAGAGCTCCTACGAGCAGTACTTC
.	TRBV3-1/TRBV3-2	.	TRBJ2-7	CASSPNTEEQYF	TGTGCCAGCAGCCCGAACACGGAGGAGCAGTACTTC
.	TRBV27	.	TRBJ1-4	CASSFWGENEKLFF	TGTGCCAGCAGTTTTTGGGGGGAGAATGAAAAACTGTTTTTT
.	TRBV27	TRBD1	TRBJ1-5	CASSLDRGQPQHF	TGTGCCAGCAGCTTGGACAGGGGTCAGCCCCAGCATTTT
.	TRBV11-2	TRBD1	TRBJ1-3	CASSSSGTGTGNTIYF	TGTGCCAGCAGCTCCAGCGGGACAGGGACTGGAAACACCATATATTTT
.	TRBV4-1	.	TRBJ1-5	CASSQDWQGKYSNQPQHF	TGCGCCAGCAGCCAAGATTGGCAGGGGAAGTATAGCAATCAGCCCCAGCATTTT
.	TRBV19	.	TRBJ2-1	CASLHAGASQQFF	TGTGCCAGCCTCCACGCGGGCGCGTCGCAGCAGTTCTTC
once	TRBV20-1	.	TRBJ1-1	CSAPALAAFF	TGCAGTGCCCCTGCCCTGGCCGCTTTCTTT
once	TRBV28	TRBD1	TRBJ2-7	CASTDRGAYEQYF	TGTGCCAGCACGGACAGGGGAGCCTACGAGCAGTACTTC
.	TRBV18	.	TRBJ1-5	CASSESQPGNQPQHF	TGTGCCAGCTCAGAGTCCCAACCGGGCAATCAGCCCCAGCATTTT
.	TRBV9	TRBD2	TRBJ2-3	CASSVEISGGDTQYF	TGTGCCAGCAGCGTAGAGATTAGCGGGGGTGATACGCAGTATTTT
.	TRBV19	TRBD1	TRBJ1-5	CAVKQGNQPQHF	TGTGCCGTTAAACAGGGGAATCAGCCCCAGCATTTT
.	TRBV28	TRBD2	TRBJ2-1	CASSLIAGSYNEQFF	TGTGCCAGCAGTTTAATAGCGGGTTCCTACAATGAGCAGTTCTTC
.	TRBV7-2	.	TRBJ1-3	CASSLDGRADTIYF	TGTGCCAGCAGCTTAGATGGCAGGGCGGACACCATATATTTT
once	TRBV3-1/TRBV3-2	TRBD2	TRBJ2-7	CASSPGGGRNYEQYF	TGTGCCAGCAGCCCTGGGGGCGGGAGGAACTACGAGCAGTACTTC
once	TRBV13	.	TRBJ1-4	CASSLEPRGNEKLFF	TGTGCCAGCAGCTTAGAGCCTAGGGGTAATGAAAAACTGTTTTTT
.	TRBV12-3/TRBV12-4	.	TRBJ1-1	CASSSPQRNEAFF	TGTGCCAGCAGTTCTCCTCAGCGGAATGAAGCTTTCTTT
.	TRBV28	TRBD2	TRBJ2-1	CASSLRLAGKDEQFF	TGTGCCAGCAGTCTCCGCCTAGCGGGGAAGGATGAGCAGTTCTTC
.	TRBV6-5	.	TRBJ1-2	CASSPTGIHYGYTF	TGTGCCAGCAGTCCAACAGGAATCCACTATGGCTACACCTTC
.	TRBV7-2	TRBD2	TRBJ2-1	CASSLSSLAGNEQFF	TGTGCCAGCAGCTTATCCTCGCTAGCGGGCAATGAGCAGTTCTTC
.	TRBV12-3/TRBV12-4	.	TRBJ1-1	CASSLRTETEAFF	TGTGCCAGCAGTTTAAGAACGGAGACTGAAGCTTTCTTT
once	TRBV2	TRBD2	TRBJ2-5	CASSAYSGSETQYF	TGTGCCAGCAGTGCATACAGCGGGAGCGAGACCCAGTACTTC
few	TRBV28	.	TRBJ2-7	CASSGGRGVREQYF	TGTGCCAGCAGTGGCGGCAGGGGGGTTCGGGAGCAGTACTTC
.	TRBV5-1	.	TRBJ2-6	CASSLSAHSGANVLTF	TGCGCCAGCAGCCTGTCCGCACACTCTGGGGCCAACGTCCTGACTTTC
.	TRBV11-2	.	TRBJ2-7	CASSLVRGYEQYF	TGTGCCAGCAGCTTAGTCCGGGGCTACGAGCAGTACTTC
few	TRBV4-1	.	TRBJ2-5	CASSQEGRGETQYF	TGCGCCAGCAGCCAAGAGGGCCGGGGGGAGACCCAGTACTTC
.	TRBV27	TRBD2	TRBJ2-2	CASQFRGTTTRAGELFF	TGTGCCAGCCAATTCCGAGGGACTACCACTAGAGCCGGGGAGCTGTTTTTT